This passage covers 8 T cell receptor beta chains from one sample sequenced in a study of cytomegalovirus exposure and HLA in healthy donors listed by TCRdb under 2017. The library was built by means of the immunoSEQ multiplex PCR assay. A mixture of 60 forward primers for TCR Vbeta segments and 13 reverse primers for TCR Jbeta segments was used in the multiplex PCR. In its TCRdb copy, this immuneACCESS table keeps in-frame sequences only and misses some clones. Where compared with another copy, unresolved V genes explain less than half of these, and the others have no known cause. Present in this sample are around 100,000 clones, less than 70% of which were seen just once. Of the sample, about 2.2% falls within the top ten clones. Sequenced material: PBMCs. These receptors all stem from a woman aged 25 to 39 in good health and CMV-seronegative.

This sequence joins TRBV9 and TRBJ1-1; tentative D call: TRBD1 (5 bases). CDR1 and CDR2 (germline): SGDLS, YYNGEE. This CDR3 is built from 17 residues. The V end lost 0 bases, the J end lost 2 bases, and 17 bases lay between the germline ends. CDR3 region: CASSVVPRAGINTEAFF. CDR3 DNA: TGTGCCAGCAGCGTAGTCCCCCGGGCAGGGATCAACACTGAAGCTTTCTTT.

The genes are TRBV21-1 and TRBJ2-7; the table's D call, TRBD1, has no DNA check behind it. TRBV21-1 is a pseudogene. This CDR3 has 15 amino acids. The CDR3: CASSKGQGLRYEQYF. The CDR3 nucleotides read TGTGCCAGCAGCAAAGGACAGGGGTTACGCTACGAGCAGTACTTC.

The rearrangement links TRBV28 to TRBJ2-3, with D unresolved. CDR3 length equals 13 residues. From germline, CDR1 is MDHEN and CDR2 SYDVKM. V was clipped by 3 bases and J by 2 bases, with 6 bases between them. The CDR3 nucleotides are TGTGCCAGCAGTTTCCGGTTCACAGATACGCAGTATTTT. Translating it yields CASSFRFTDTQYF.

This clone occurred a few times. The chain combines TRBV9 with TRBJ2-4; unclear D gene. CDR3 length: 13 amino acids. The germline V and J ends were trimmed by 2 bases and 5 bases, with 8 bases remaining between them. Per the germline V gene, CDR1 is SGDLS and CDR2 is YYNGEE. As DNA, the CDR3 is TGTGCCAGCAGCGTTGACACCCAAAACATTCAGTACTTC. Protein product: CASSVDTQNIQYF.

Notes on this clone: Other DNA variants within this sample encode the same CDR3. The V call is TRBV25-1, the J call TRBJ1-4; TRBD1 aligns across 10 bases. Germline V gene data show CDR1 as MGHDK and CDR2 as SYGVNS. The V gene end was trimmed by 3 bases and the J gene end by 10 bases; junction bases not matched to a gene: 11. This CDR3 region has 16 residues. This chain's CDR3 is CASSELATGGRGKLFF. CDR3 nucleotides: TGTGCCAGCAGTGAGTTGGCGACAGGGGGCCGTGGAAAACTGTTTTTT. Full variable domain (missing parts from reference TRBV25-1 and TRBJ1-4): EADIYQTPRYLVIGTGKKITLECSQTMGHDKMYWYQQDPGMELHLIHYSYGVNSTEKGDLSSESTVSRIRTEHFPLTLESARPSHTSQYLCASSELATGGRGKLFFGSGTQLSVL.

The chain carries TRBV7-8 and TRBJ2-1; possible D gene TRBD2, 6 bases. In germline, CDR1 is SGHVS, CDR2 FQNEAQ. The CDR3 covers 15 residues. V lost 10 bases to trimming and J lost 0 bases, with 16 bases between them. CDR3 protein: CATERVSSSYNEQFF. For the CDR3, the DNA is TGTGCCACCGAGCGGGTCTCGAGCTCCTACAATGAGCAGTTCTTC.

The rearrangement joins TRBV18 to TRBJ2-1, with D possibly being TRBD2 (6 bases). CDR1 is KGHSH and CDR2 is LQKENI in the germline V gene. The CDR3 loop spans 14 amino acids. V lost 3 bases and J lost 5, with 11 bases in between. The CDR3 spells CASSPRDSNNEQFF. The CDR3 coding sequence is TGTGCCAGCTCACCTAGGGACTCAAACAATGAGCAGTTCTTC.

The J gene is TRBJ2-7, the V gene TRBV5-6, with D unclear. Germline CDR1 reads SGHDT; CDR2 reads YYEEEE. Trimming removed 0 bases at V and 0 bases at J, with 7 bases between. CDR3 length: 14 residues. The CDR3 reads CASSLVSSSYEQYF. CDR3 DNA sequence: TGTGCCAGCAGCTTGGTCTCGAGCTCCTACGAGCAGTACTTC.